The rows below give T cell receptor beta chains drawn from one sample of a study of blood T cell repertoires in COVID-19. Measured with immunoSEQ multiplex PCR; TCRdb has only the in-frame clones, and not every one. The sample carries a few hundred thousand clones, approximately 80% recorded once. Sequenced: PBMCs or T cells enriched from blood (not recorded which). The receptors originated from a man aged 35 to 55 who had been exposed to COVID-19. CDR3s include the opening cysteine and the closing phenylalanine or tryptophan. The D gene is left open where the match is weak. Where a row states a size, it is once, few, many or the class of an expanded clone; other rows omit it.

cdr3_nt: TGTGCCAGCAGCCGCACAGAAAACTATGGCTACACCTTC; cdr3_aa: CASSRTENYGYTF; clone_size: -; v_call: TRBV3-1/TRBV3-2; d_call: -; j_call: TRBJ1-2
cdr3_nt: TGTGCCTGGAGGGCGGTTGGCCCCTCCACCGGGGAGCTGTTTTTT; cdr3_aa: CAWRAVGPSTGELFF; clone_size: once; v_call: TRBV30; d_call: -; j_call: TRBJ2-2
cdr3_nt: TGTGCCAGCAGCTTAATAGCGGGAGGGTCCCACGAGCAGTACTTC; cdr3_aa: CASSLIAGGSHEQYF; clone_size: -; v_call: TRBV7-8; d_call: TRBD2; j_call: TRBJ2-7
cdr3_nt: TGTGCCAGCAGCCGGGACAGGGCGAACACCGGGGAGCTGTTTTTT; cdr3_aa: CASSRDRANTGELFF; clone_size: once; v_call: TRBV11-2; d_call: TRBD1; j_call: TRBJ2-2
cdr3_nt: TGCGCCAGCAGTCCGGGACAGGGAGGATGGGAGCAGTTCTTC; cdr3_aa: CASSPGQGGWEQFF; clone_size: many; v_call: TRBV10-1; d_call: TRBD1; j_call: TRBJ2-1
cdr3_nt: TGTGCCAGCGGGCTCCAGGGCCAAGGGACCCAGTACTTC; cdr3_aa: CASGLQGQGTQYF; clone_size: -; v_call: TRBV5-4; d_call: -; j_call: TRBJ2-5
cdr3_nt: TGTGCCAGCAGCCCAGGGGCCTACACTGAAGCTTTCTTT; cdr3_aa: CASSPGAYTEAFF; clone_size: -; v_call: TRBV11-3; d_call: -; j_call: TRBJ1-1
cdr3_nt: TGTGCCAGCTCACCATCGGACGAGGGGCAGTTCTTC; cdr3_aa: CASSPSDEGQFF; clone_size: once; v_call: TRBV18; d_call: -; j_call: TRBJ2-1
cdr3_nt: TGTGCCAGCAGCGTTTGGGCAAGCGGGCGAAGCTCCTACAATGAGCAGTTCTTC; cdr3_aa: CASSVWASGRSSYNEQFF; clone_size: -; v_call: TRBV5-5; d_call: -; j_call: TRBJ2-1
cdr3_nt: TGTGCCAGCAGCCTCGGAGGGAGGGGGAAGCAGTACTTC; cdr3_aa: CASSLGGRGKQYF; clone_size: -; v_call: TRBV5-6; d_call: -; j_call: TRBJ2-7
cdr3_nt: TGTGCCTGGAGCAGTAGGGAGTGGAATCAGCCCCAGCATTTT; cdr3_aa: CAWSSREWNQPQHF; clone_size: -; v_call: TRBV30; d_call: -; j_call: TRBJ1-5
cdr3_nt: TGTGCCAGCAGCGAGGGCGGGAAACTCCACTTT; cdr3_aa: CASSEGGKLHF; clone_size: -; v_call: TRBV9; d_call: -; j_call: TRBJ1-6
cdr3_nt: TGCAGTGCTAGTGGGACAGTGAACACTGAAGCTTTCTTT; cdr3_aa: CSASGTVNTEAFF; clone_size: -; v_call: TRBV20-1; d_call: TRBD1; j_call: TRBJ1-1
cdr3_nt: TGTGCCAGCAGCTTAGCGCGGACTAACGGGGGCACTGAAGCTTTCTTT; cdr3_aa: CASSLARTNGGTEAFF; clone_size: -; v_call: TRBV11-2; d_call: -; j_call: TRBJ1-1
cdr3_nt: TGCGCCATCGGGGGTGACACAGATACGCAGTATTTT; cdr3_aa: CAIGGDTDTQYF; clone_size: -; v_call: TRBV4-1; d_call: -; j_call: TRBJ2-3
cdr3_nt: TGTGCCAGCTCCACACAGGATTTGTATTCACCCCTCCACTTT; cdr3_aa: CASSTQDLYSPLHF; clone_size: -; v_call: TRBV18; d_call: -; j_call: TRBJ1-6
cdr3_nt: TGTGCCAGCAGCCAACTTACAACAACCTACGAACCTACGGGACTAGCGGGAGGGCCCTACGAGCAGTACTTC; cdr3_aa: CASSQLTTTYEPTGLAGGPYEQYF; clone_size: few; v_call: TRBV14; d_call: TRBD2; j_call: TRBJ2-7
cdr3_nt: TGTGCCAGCAGCTCGACCAACAGGGGGCTGGATGAAAAACTGTTTTTT; cdr3_aa: CASSSTNRGLDEKLFF; clone_size: once; v_call: TRBV7-9; d_call: TRBD1; j_call: TRBJ1-4
cdr3_nt: TGTGCCAGCAGCGTGGGGCTGGGCGGGGAGCTGTTTTTT; cdr3_aa: CASSVGLGGELFF; clone_size: -; v_call: TRBV9; d_call: -; j_call: TRBJ2-2
cdr3_nt: TGTGCCAGCAGTGTTCGGGACAGGGCCGGGGAGCTGTTTTTT; cdr3_aa: CASSVRDRAGELFF; clone_size: -; v_call: TRBV2; d_call: TRBD1; j_call: TRBJ2-2
cdr3_nt: TGCGCCAGCAGTCTGACAGGGGCGTCCTACGAGCAGTACTTC; cdr3_aa: CASSLTGASYEQYF; clone_size: -; v_call: TRBV5-1; d_call: TRBD1; j_call: TRBJ2-7
cdr3_nt: TGTGCCAGCACCCCAGCCGGGACTAGTGTGTTGAATGAGCAGTTCTTC; cdr3_aa: CASTPAGTSVLNEQFF; clone_size: once; v_call: TRBV2; d_call: TRBD2; j_call: TRBJ2-1